Following are 25 T cell receptor beta chains from one sample sequenced in a study of T cells in Graves' hyperthyroidism and ophthalmopathy. Researchers amplified the TCR beta CDR3 regions from RNA transcripts. The TCR CDR3 first-round RT-PCR relied on the HTBI primer set. TCRdb re-derived calls from the multiplex PCR reads in MiXCR, one entry per CDR3 protein. This sample has nearly 110,000 distinct CDR3 sequences; 15% to 20% occur once, and the top ten carry 35% to 45%. Sequencing was performed on blood. These receptors were obtained from a woman between 50 and 59 years old with Graves' hyperthyroidism.

Comment on this clonotype: A read error may explain this, as a much larger clone is one base away. The V and J genes are TRBV28 and TRBJ1-4, with 9 bases that match TRBD1. Germline CDR1 reads MDHEN; CDR2 reads SYDVKM. The CDR3 is 19 residues long. The junction had 21 bases not matched to a gene; V was cut back by 6 bases and J by 7 bases. The DNA of the CDR3 is TGTGCCAGCAGCCCCCCACAGGGGGCGAGTGCGGTCGTGGGTGAAAAACTGTTTTTT. This gives the protein CASSPPQGASAVVGEKLFF.

The rearrangement joins TRBV2 to TRBJ2-2; a possible D gene is TRBD1 (6 bases). V gave up 5 bases and J gave up 1 base, with 11 bases separating them. The length of the CDR3 is 15 residues. Per the germline V gene, CDR1 is SNHLY and CDR2 is FYNNEI. This chain's CDR3 is CASSTPGQNTGELFF. The CDR3 DNA follows: TGTGCCAGCAGTACCCCGGGACAGAACACCGGGGAGCTGTTTTTT.

This sequence joins TRBV6-5 and TRBJ2-7; 11 positions match TRBD2. The V gene's germline CDR1 is MNHEY and CDR2 SVGAGI. V lost 3 bases, J lost 5 bases, and 6 bases stayed unmatched. The CDR3 contains 15 residues. CDR3 sequence (DNA): TGTGCCAGCAGTTATTTGGCTAGCGGGAGGCACGAGCAGTACGTC. Residues: CASSYLASGRHEQYV.

This clonotype came up many times. This rearrangement joins TRBV6-1 to TRBJ2-3, with D hard to call. V was trimmed by 5 bases and J by 0 bases, leaving 18 bases between them. Germline lookup yields CDR1 MNHNS and CDR2 SASEGT. This CDR3 is built from 17 residues. The chain's CDR3 is CASSPHRLTESTDTQYF. The DNA for the CDR3 is TGTGCCAGCAGTCCCCACCGGTTGACCGAGAGCACAGATACGCAGTATTTT.

This clonotype was seen just once. The gene calls are TRBV28 and TRBJ2-5, with 9 bases identical to TRBD2. This CDR3 contains 14 residues. The germline V gene has CDR1 MDHEN and CDR2 SYDVKM. Trimming cost V 8 bases and J 3 bases; bases outside gene matches: 7. In DNA, the CDR3 is TGTGCCAGCCGAATAGCGGGAGAGAAAGAGACCCAGTACTTC. Protein sequence: CASRIAGEKETQYF.

This clonotype has a count of ten or more. The gene calls are TRBV7-9 and TRBJ1-2, with no clear D. From germline, CDR1 is SEHNR and CDR2 FQNEAQ (reference sequence). The CDR3 runs to 14 residues. Trimming took 0 bases from V and 4 from J, leaving 9 bases between them. The CDR3, as DNA: TGTGCCAGCAGCTTAGCAAACAAGGCCTATGGCTACACCTTC. It translates to CASSLANKAYGYTF. Full variable domain (missing parts from reference TRBV7-9 and TRBJ1-2): DTGVSQNPRHKITKRGQNVTFRCDPISEHNRLYWYRQTLGQGPEFLTYFQNEAQLEKSRLLSDRFSAERPKGSFSTLEIQRTEQGDSAMYLCASSLANKAYGYTFGSGTRLTVV.

This clonotype was seen ten or more times. This chain joins TRBV29-1 and TRBJ1-2; D is uncertain. The length of the CDR3 is 12 residues. The V gene's germline CDR1 is SQVTM and CDR2 ANQGSEA. V lost 5 bases to trimming and J lost 3 bases, with 10 bases between them. The chain's CDR3 is CSVKRTDYGYTF. CDR3 DNA: TGCAGCGTTAAGAGGACGGACTATGGCTACACCTTC.

There are many counts of this clonotype. This chain links TRBV6-1 with TRBJ1-4, with D tentatively TRBD1 (6 bases). Germline loops: CDR1 MNHNS, CDR2 SASEGT. V shed 5 bases and J shed 8 bases, with 18 bases lying between them. This CDR3 contains 15 residues. The CDR3 spells CASSLNRASGEKLFF. The DNA for the CDR3 is TGTGCCAGCAGTTTGAACAGGGCAAGTGGGGAAAAACTGTTTTTT.

This clonotype was detected many times. V usage is TRBV19 and J usage is TRBJ1-5, with D possibly TRBD1 on 6 matching bases. CDR3 length equals 17 residues. Germline lookup yields CDR1 LNHDA and CDR2 SQIVND (reference sequence). The V and J ends lost 7 bases and 4 bases respectively, with 23 bases between them. CDR3 bases: TGTGCCAGTACCCCCAGGAGAACTGGGACAAGAAATCAGCCCCAGCATTTT. It yields the protein CASTPRRTGTRNQPQHF.

This clonotype was counted at least ten times. This sequence joins TRBV3-1 and TRBJ2-1; TRBD2 matches 13 bases. The germline V gene has CDR1 LGHDT and CDR2 YNNKEL (reference sequence). V dropped 5 bases and J dropped 9; count of bases not matched to a gene: 10. The CDR3 extends over 16 amino acids. The CDR3 here is CASSTTSGRAGGEQFF. CDR3 sequence (DNA): TGTGCCAGCAGCACCACTAGCGGGAGGGCCGGGGGTGAGCAGTTCTTC.

The V and J genes are TRBV20-1 and TRBJ1-1; D remains unclear. The germline V gene encodes CDR1 DFQATT and CDR2 SNEGSKA (reference sequence). Trimming pared 4 bases from V and 7 bases from J, leaving 7 bases between. CDR3 length: 10 amino acids. The CDR3 spells CSANRGEAFF. The DNA for the CDR3 is TGCAGTGCTAACCGGGGTGAAGCTTTCTTT.

This clonotype was recorded many times. The V gene is TRBV28, the J gene TRBJ2-3; TRBD1 matches at 9 bases. With 6 bases clipped from V and 4 bases from J, the junction kept 5 bases outside the gene matches. This CDR3 spans 14 amino acids. The germline V gene encodes CDR1 MDHEN and CDR2 SYDVKM. The CDR3 DNA follows: TGTGCCAGCAGCGCGACAGGGGGAGCAGATACGCAGTATTTT. Translated, it gives CASSATGGADTQYF. Full variable domain (outside the CDR3, taken from reference TRBV28 and TRBJ2-3): DVKVTQSSRYLVKRTGEKVFLECVQDMDHENMFWYRQDPGLGLRLIYFSYDVKMKEKGDIPEGYSVSREKKERFSLILESASTNQTSMYLCASSATGGADTQYFGPGTRLTVL.

In its sample, this clonotype was seen many times. The chain couples TRBV30 to TRBJ2-2; 9 positions match TRBD2. CDR1 and CDR2 from the germline V gene are GTSNPN and SVGIG (reference sequence). The CDR3 sequence is 16 residues long. Trimming at V came to 1 base and at J to 3 bases, leaving 6 bases not matched to a gene. The DNA of the CDR3 is TGTGCCTGGAGTGGGACCGGGACTAGCTACACCGGGGAGCTGTTTTTT. Translation gives CAWSGTGTSYTGELFF.

The table lists this clonotype with many counts. This rearrangement joins TRBV6-1 to TRBJ2-2, with 9 bases that match TRBD2. Trimming at V came to 2 bases and at J to 4 bases, leaving 2 bases not matched to a gene. This CDR3 is built from 15 residues. CDR1 is MNHNS and CDR2 is SASEGT in the germline V gene. The CDR3 coding sequence is TGTGCCAGCAGTGAACTAGCGGGAAGCACCGGGGAGCTGTTTTTT. It codes for CASSELAGSTGELFF.

This clonotype was observed at least ten times. J is TRBJ2-1 and V is TRBV27; D is ambiguous. CDR3 length: 11 residues. V was pared by 4 bases and J by 9 bases, with 7 bases between. In germline, CDR1 is MNHEY, CDR2 SMNVEV (reference sequence). The CDR3 region has the DNA TGTGCCAGCAGTTCCCGAACTGAGCAGTTCTTC. This encodes CASSSRTEQFF.

This clonotype was detected ten times or more. The V and J genes are TRBV18 and TRBJ1-6; TRBD1 aligns across 7 bases. The CDR3 is 16 amino acids. Germline lookup yields CDR1 KGHSH and CDR2 LQKENI. V shed 5 bases, J shed 3 bases, and the junction held 7 bases outside the gene matches. The CDR3 spells CASSNNRGGYNSPLHF. The CDR3 coding sequence is TGTGCCAGCTCAAACAACAGGGGCGGCTATAATTCACCCCTCCACTTT.

The sample holds many counts of this clonotype. J is TRBJ1-1 and V is TRBV5-6, with D tentatively TRBD1 (5 bases). The CDR3 loop spans 14 amino acids. V lost 0 bases, J lost 5 bases, and 11 bases lay in between. Germline CDR1 SGHDT, CDR2 YYEEEE. The CDR3 reads CASSLVGAGTEAFF. CDR3 DNA sequence: TGTGCCAGCAGCTTGGTAGGGGCTGGGACTGAAGCTTTCTTT.

This clonotype was detected many times. The V call is TRBV12-3 or TRBV12-4, the J call TRBJ2-3; D could derive from TRBD1 or TRBD2 (5 bases each). Trimming removed 5 bases at V and 8 bases at J, with 11 bases between. The CDR3 spans 12 residues. CDR3 protein: CASSHPGTTQYF. CDR3 coding DNA: TGTGCCAGCAGTCATCCCGGGACTACGCAGTATTTT.

This chain joins TRBV6-5 and TRBJ1-4; 8 bases agree with TRBD1. This CDR3 has 14 residues. Germline V gene data show CDR1 as MNHEY and CDR2 as SVGAGI. V shed 3 bases, J shed 5 bases, and the junction held 2 bases outside the gene matches. CDR3 in amino acids: CASSYNRGNEKLFF. Written as DNA, the CDR3 is TGTGCCAGCAGTTATAACAGGGGGAATGAAAAACTGTTTTTT.

The chain combines TRBV24-1 with TRBJ2-3; tentatively, D is TRBD1 (5 bases). V lost 3 bases and J lost 4, with 13 bases in between. CDR3 size: 15 residues. CDR1 and CDR2 (germline): KGHDR, SFDVKD. DNA of the CDR3: TGTGCCACCAGTGATCGCGACAGACCGGCAGATACGCAGTATTTT. This sequence encodes CATSDRDRPADTQYF.

This clonotype was seen ten or more times. The DNA for the CDR3 is TGTGCCACCAGCAGAGATGGCCGTCCGGGCGGGGAGCTGTTTTTT. Amino acid sequence: CATSRDGRPGGELFF. The J gene is TRBJ2-2, the V gene TRBV15; the D is unclear. Trimming cost V 0 bases and J 7 bases, with 12 bases left between them. Germline CDR1 reads LNHNV; CDR2 reads YYDKDF (reference sequence). The CDR3 runs 15 residues.

This clonotype showed up many times. The genes are TRBV18 and TRBJ2-7; D is unclear. Germline V gene lookup returns CDR1 KGHSH and CDR2 LQKENI. The V end lost 0 bases, the J end lost 4 bases, and 10 bases lay between the germline ends. The CDR3 has 14 amino acids. DNA of the CDR3: TGTGCCAGCTCACCACCTGCCAGGCGGTACGAGCAGTACGTC. This codes for CASSPPARRYEQYV.

This clonotype was found many times. The rearrangement links TRBV30 to TRBJ2-7; 7 bases align to TRBD2. The CDR3 runs 13 residues. The ends lost 0 bases at V and 5 bases at J; junction bases unmatched: 4. The germline V gene has CDR1 GTSNPN and CDR2 SVGIG (reference sequence). The CDR3 spells CAWSVSLADEQYF. For the CDR3, the DNA is TGTGCCTGGAGTGTATCCCTAGCGGACGAGCAGTACTTC.

The table lists this clonotype with a count of one. The chain carries TRBV28 and TRBJ2-7; D may be TRBD2 (5 bases). The DNA end favors TRBJ2-1, so the J call may be wrong. This CDR3 is 12 amino acids long. The V gene's germline CDR1 is MDHEN and CDR2 SYDVKM. CDR3 residues: CASSLRGYEQFF. In DNA form, the CDR3 reads TGTGCCAGCAGTTTACGGGGATACGAGCAGTTCTTC.

Many counts were recorded for this clonotype. The V call is TRBV2, the J call TRBJ2-7, with D hard to call. There are 12 residues in the CDR3. Germline CDR1 SNHLY, CDR2 FYNNEI. V was cut by 5 bases and J by 0 bases, with 5 bases left in between. The CDR3 DNA follows: TGTGCCAGCAGTCCAAGCTCCTACGAGCAGTACGTC. Translating gives CASSPSSYEQYV.